This entry describes one T cell receptor beta chain. Its antigen is currently unknown. In germline, CDR1 is MNHNY, CDR2 SVGAGI (reference sequence). This CDR3 contains 15 residues. V shed 6 bases and J shed 0 bases, with 14 bases lying between them. Study-level findings and limits: Tumor Tregs overlapped most with tumor, then blood, naive CD4+ cells.

Full-length variable regions came from constant-region reverse primers plus semi-nested Nested Universal Primer A PCR. TCRdb called the 5' RACE reads again in MiXCR, with one record for every CDR3 protein. The repertoire consists of nearly 55,000 distinct CDR3 sequences, with approximately 23% occurring once and the leading ten covering around 3%. Naive CD4+ T cells were purified with Tregs depleted by CD25. The source of this sequence is a female donor with breast cancer. The V call is TRBV6-6, the J call TRBJ1-2; the D gene is possibly TRBD1 (6 bases). Source material: tumor-infiltrating naive CD4+ T cells sorted from the breast tumor. Described subset: naive CD4+ T cells, CD4+CD45RA+CD25-. The chain's CDR3 is CASSSQGQANYGYTF. The CDR3 nucleotides read TGTGCCAGCAGCTCTCAGGGGCAAGCTAACTATGGCTACACCTTC.